This is a list of T cell receptor beta chains from one sample in a study of blood T cell repertoires in COVID-19. The assay was immunoSEQ multiplex PCR, and TCRdb's table has in-frame clones only and misses some. The repertoire holds around 67,000 clones, with roughly 80% as singletons. Sequencing was performed on peripheral blood. Every receptor here comes from an elderly man with active COVID-19. The CDR3 runs from the conserved cysteine through the conserved F or W. A D gene is named only where the DNA matches it firmly. Rows may omit the clone size; those that give it use once, few, many or a size class.

>-|TRBV7-2|17|-|TRBJ1-2
CASSSPGQGPGSYGYTF
TGTGCCAGCAGCTCCCCCGGCCAGGGGCCAGGATCCTATGGCTACACCTTC
>-|TRBV10-3|15|TRBD1|TRBJ2-1
CAIRSGTGGSDEQFF
TGTGCCATCAGATCCGGGACAGGGGGTTCGGATGAGCAGTTCTTC
>-|TRBV7-6|16|-|TRBJ2-5
CASTPQVAGAGETQYF
TGTGCCAGCACCCCCCAGGTTGCGGGGGCGGGAGAGACCCAGTACTTC
>-|TRBV27|13|-|TRBJ1-6
CASSLGELSPLHF
TGTGCCAGCAGTTTAGGGGAGTTATCACCCCTCCACTTT
>-|TRBV12-3/TRBV12-4|13|-|TRBJ1-5
CASSGQGYQPQHF
TGTGCCAGCAGTGGGCAGGGTTACCAGCCCCAGCATTTT
>many|TRBV29-1|14|-|TRBJ2-3
CSVAIQGSTDTQYF
TGCAGCGTTGCAATCCAGGGTAGCACAGATACGCAGTATTTT
>-|TRBV28|14|-|TRBJ1-4
CASSFVGQNEKLFF
TGTGCCAGCAGTTTTGTGGGCCAGAATGAAAAACTGTTTTTT
>-|TRBV18|13|-|TRBJ1-1
CASSPNSNTEAFF
TGTGCCAGCTCACCCAACTCGAACACTGAAGCTTTCTTT
>-|TRBV5-1|13|-|TRBJ1-1
CASSMDGNYEAFF
TGCGCCAGCAGCATGGACGGGAATTATGAAGCTTTCTTT
>-|TRBV7-2|14|-|TRBJ2-4
CASSFWEAKNIQYF
TGTGCCAGCAGCTTCTGGGAGGCCAAAAACATTCAGTACTTC
>-|TRBV6-5|14|TRBD1|TRBJ1-5
CASSFGQGNQPQHF
TGTGCCAGCAGTTTTGGACAGGGGAATCAGCCCCAGCATTTT
>-|TRBV28|13|-|TRBJ2-7
CASSLSPNYEQYF
TGTGCCAGCAGTTTATCCCCCAACTACGAGCAGTACTTC
>-|TRBV6-1|12|-|TRBJ2-5
CASSDPGETQYF
TGTGCCAGCAGTGACCCGGGGGAGACCCAGTACTTC
>-|TRBV6-2/TRBV6-3|12|-|TRBJ1-1
CASSYSGGSAFF
TGTGCCAGCAGTTACTCCGGGGGGAGTGCTTTCTTT
>once|TRBV4-3|14|-|TRBJ2-2
CASSPESVTGELFF
TGCGCCAGCAGCCCAGAGTCCGTCACCGGGGAGCTGTTTTTT
>-|TRBV24-1|17|TRBD2|TRBJ2-1
CATSDPTLAGYYNEQFF
TGTGCCACCAGTGACCCCACACTAGCGGGGTACTACAATGAGCAGTTCTTC
>-|TRBV5-1|16|TRBD2|TRBJ2-1
CASSLVLAGDYNEQFF
TGCGCCAGCAGCTTGGTACTAGCGGGGGACTACAATGAGCAGTTCTTC
>-|TRBV29-1|14|-|TRBJ2-7
CSVDLTGSSYEQYF
TGCAGCGTTGACCTGACAGGAAGCTCCTACGAGCAGTACTTC
>-|TRBV27|15|-|TRBJ1-1
CASRGWGEEGTEAFF
TGTGCCAGCAGGGGATGGGGGGAGGAGGGCACTGAAGCTTTCTTT
>once|TRBV30|13|TRBD2|TRBJ2-1
CAWLGTSGNEQFF
TGTGCCTGGTTAGGGACTAGCGGCAATGAGCAGTTCTTC
>-|TRBV25-1|14|TRBD1|TRBJ1-2
CASSSGTGGFGYTF
TGTGCCAGCAGTTCCGGGACAGGGGGCTTTGGCTACACCTTC
>-|TRBV6-5|12|-|TRBJ1-2
CASSYSQYGYTF
TGTGCCAGCAGTTACTCCCAGTATGGCTACACCTTC
>-|TRBV19|15|TRBD1|TRBJ2-2
CASMTGDRVAGELFF
TGTGCCAGTATGACTGGGGACAGGGTTGCCGGGGAGCTGTTTTTT
>-|TRBV27|16|TRBD1|TRBJ2-7
CASSDTPGTGGYEQYF
TGTGCCAGCAGTGATACCCCCGGGACAGGGGGCTACGAGCAGTACTTC
>-|TRBV10-3|13|-|TRBJ1-3
CAISDKGLDTIYF
TGTGCCATCAGTGACAAGGGGTTGGACACCATATATTTT
>-|TRBV27|15|-|TRBJ2-3
CASSLGGPSTDTQYF
TGTGCCAGCAGTTTAGGGGGCCCTAGCACAGATACGCAGTATTTT
>-|TRBV10-3|12|-|TRBJ2-7
CAISDQSYEQYF
TGTGCCATCAGTGACCAATCCTACGAGCAGTACTTC
>-|TRBV9|17|TRBD2|TRBJ2-1
CASSVAASGSTYNEQFF
TGTGCCAGCAGCGTAGCGGCTAGCGGGAGTACCTACAATGAGCAGTTCTTC
>-|TRBV11-2|17|TRBD1|TRBJ1-1
CASSLIGRGPTSSEAFF
TGTGCCAGCAGCTTAATCGGCAGGGGGCCCACCAGTTCTGAAGCTTTCTTT
>few|TRBV7-2|16|-|TRBJ2-3
CASSPNRGGGSDTQYF
TGTGCCAGCAGCCCTAACCGGGGAGGTGGGTCAGATACGCAGTATTTT
>-|TRBV7-9|16|TRBD1|TRBJ2-1
CASSLGGQGAYNEQFF
TGTGCCAGCAGCTTAGGGGGACAGGGCGCTTACAATGAGCAGTTCTTC
>-|TRBV7-2|14|-|TRBJ2-5
CASSLDRAGETQYF
TGTGCCAGCAGCTTAGACAGGGCTGGCGAGACCCAGTACTTC
>-|TRBV11-3|16|TRBD2|TRBJ2-2
CASSVGAGGPPRELFF
TGTGCCAGCAGTGTCGGGGCGGGAGGGCCGCCAAGGGAGCTGTTTTTT
>once|TRBV28|15|-|TRBJ2-2
CASSLLKGVTGELFF
TGTGCCAGCAGTTTACTAAAGGGGGTCACCGGGGAGCTGTTTTTT
>-|TRBV7-9|13|-|TRBJ1-1
CASSFSSDTEAFF
TGTGCCAGCAGCTTCAGTTCAGACACTGAAGCTTTCTTT
>-|TRBV9|15|-|TRBJ2-2
CASSVANFGTGELFF
TGTGCCAGCAGCGTAGCTAATTTTGGCACCGGGGAGCTGTTTTTT
>-|TRBV5-1|16|-|TRBJ1-1
CASSPGGRIGFTEAFF
TGCGCCAGCAGCCCTGGGGGCAGGATTGGGTTCACTGAAGCTTTCTTT
>-|TRBV29-1|12|TRBD1|TRBJ1-1
CSIRQGGTEAFF
TGCAGCATTCGACAGGGAGGCACTGAAGCTTTCTTT
>-|TRBV12-2|18|-|TRBJ2-7
CASRKSGTSGAITYEQYF
TGTGCAAGTCGTAAATCCGGGACTAGCGGGGCGATAACCTACGAGCAGTACTTC
>-|TRBV10-3|15|TRBD2|TRBJ2-5
CAISPTSGRQETQYF
TGTGCCATCAGTCCGACTAGCGGGCGGCAAGAGACCCAGTACTTC
>-|TRBV28|14|-|TRBJ1-1
CASSGRGGNTEAFF
TGTGCCAGCAGCGGAAGGGGGGGAAACACTGAAGCTTTCTTT
>-|TRBV28|15|TRBD1|TRBJ1-5
CASSGGTGLNQPQHF
TGTGCCAGCAGTGGGGGGACAGGGTTAAACCAGCCCCAGCATTTT
>-|TRBV2|15|TRBD2|TRBJ2-1
CASSEDSGSLGEQFF
TGTGCCAGCAGTGAAGACAGCGGGAGTTTAGGTGAGCAGTTCTTC
>-|TRBV25-1|14|-|TRBJ1-4
CASSAEGYNEKLFF
TGTGCCAGCAGTGCTGAGGGATATAATGAAAAACTGTTTTTT
>-|TRBV3-1/TRBV3-2|16|-|TRBJ1-3
CASSRTTAGPGNTIYF
TGTGCCAGCAGCCGGACCACAGCGGGACCTGGAAACACCATATATTTT
>-|TRBV14|15|-|TRBJ2-3
CASSPMTGNTDTQYF
TGTGCCAGCAGCCCGATGACAGGCAACACAGATACGCAGTATTTT
>few|TRBV19|14|-|TRBJ2-7
CASSGREPPYEQYF
TGTGCCAGTAGTGGCCGGGAACCCCCCTACGAGCAGTACTTC
>-|TRBV5-4|15|-|TRBJ2-7
CASSLGGGRSYEQYF
TGTGCCAGCAGCTTGGGCGGCGGGCGGTCCTACGAGCAGTACTTC
>-|TRBV18|14|-|TRBJ1-5
CASSLQDSNQPQHF
TGTGCCAGCTCATTACAGGATAGCAATCAGCCCCAGCATTTT
>-|TRBV10-1|15|-|TRBJ2-7
CASSVTGSAVGEQYF
TGCGCCAGCAGTGTGACCGGGAGTGCGGTGGGAGAGCAGTACTTC
>-|TRBV6-5|15|-|TRBJ2-3
CASSYSLARTDTQYF
TGTGCCAGCAGTTACTCACTAGCCCGCACAGATACGCAGTATTTT
>-|TRBV3-1/TRBV3-2|16|TRBD1|TRBJ2-1
CASSHSTGSSYNEQFF
TGTGCCAGCAGCCACTCGACAGGGAGCTCCTACAATGAGCAGTTCTTC
>-|TRBV29-1|12|TRBD1|TRBJ2-7
CSAGQGSGEQYF
TGCAGCGCCGGACAGGGGTCGGGCGAGCAGTACTTC
>-|TRBV5-6|12|-|TRBJ1-1
CASSLAVSEAFF
TGTGCCAGCAGCTTGGCCGTATCTGAAGCTTTCTTT
>-|TRBV29-1|15|-|TRBJ2-4
CSVSNDRLAKNIQYF
TGCAGCGTCTCCAACGACAGGCTAGCCAAAAACATTCAGTACTTC
>-|TRBV3-1/TRBV3-2|15|TRBD2|TRBJ2-2
CASSNSGGGTGELFF
TGTGCCAGCAGCAACAGCGGGGGTGGCACCGGGGAGCTGTTTTTT
>-|TRBV24-1|12|TRBD1|TRBJ1-1
CATSDNQGGAFF
TGTGCCACCAGTGACAATCAGGGGGGAGCTTTCTTT
>-|TRBV9|14|TRBD2|TRBJ2-1
CASSLAGSYNEQFF
TGTGCCAGCAGTTTAGCGGGGTCCTACAATGAGCAGTTCTTC